These 28 T cell receptor beta chains originate from one sample sequenced in a study of blood T cell repertoires in COVID-19. Only in-frame clones appear in the TCRdb table, and some are missing; sequencing was by immunoSEQ multiplex PCR. The data show 200,000 to 250,000 clones, with 85% to 90% seen just once and around a tenth held by the top ten. Source material: peripheral blood. Receptors were obtained from a man in his fifties with COVID-19, enrolled during active disease.

The V and J genes are TRBV4-3 and TRBJ2-2, with D maybe TRBD1 (6 bases). Germline lookup yields CDR1 LGHNA and CDR2 YSLEER. This CDR3 is 15 amino acids long. Trimming took 4 bases from V and 2 from J, leaving 11 bases between them. As DNA, the CDR3 is TGCGCCAGCAGCCTTTGGACAGCCAACACCGGGGAGCTGTTTTTT. Protein sequence: CASSLWTANTGELFF.

The gene calls are TRBV5-1 and TRBJ2-3, with 13 bases aligning to TRBD2. Germline loops: CDR1 SGHRS, CDR2 YFSETQ. This CDR3 region has 16 residues. Germline trimming cut 3 bases from V and 5 bases from J; bases unmatched to any gene: 6. The chain's CDR3 is CASSSRTSGGIDTQYF. For the CDR3, the DNA is TGCGCCAGCAGCTCGCGGACTAGCGGGGGAATAGATACGCAGTATTTT.

This clone was detected a few times. The V gene is TRBV4-1, the J gene TRBJ2-7; D gene ambiguous. CDR1 is MGHRA, CDR2 YSYEKL, per germline. This CDR3 region has 15 residues. Trimming took off 3 bases at V and 0 bases at J, with 12 bases between the two ends. CDR3 nucleotides: TGCGCCAGCAGCCACCGGGTTGGCAGCTCCTACGAGCAGTACTTC. This codes for CASSHRVGSSYEQYF.

This rearrangement joins TRBV4-2 to TRBJ2-3; tentatively, D is TRBD2 (6 bases). Deletions cut 1 base from V and 4 bases from J, with 9 bases between. The CDR3 spans 14 residues. Germline V gives CDR1 LGHNA, CDR2 YNFKEQ. CDR3 region: CASSQAGGADTQYF. For the CDR3, the DNA is TGTGCCAGCAGCCAAGCTGGCGGGGCAGATACGCAGTATTTT.

This chain joins TRBV7-3 and TRBJ2-1; 8 bases map to TRBD2. The length of the CDR3 is 17 residues. Trimming cost V 1 base and J 3 bases; bases outside gene matches: 8. Germline assignment: CDR1 SGHTA and CDR2 FQGTGA. The CDR3: CASSLRSGTSDYNEQFF. The CDR3 nucleotides are TGTGCCAGCAGCTTAAGGTCCGGGACTAGTGACTACAATGAGCAGTTCTTC.

The sample holds one count of this clone. V usage is TRBV2 and J usage is TRBJ2-7; D is unclear. Per the germline V gene, CDR1 is SNHLY and CDR2 is FYNNEI. This CDR3 is built from 15 residues. V dropped 6 bases and J dropped 3 bases, with 18 bases sitting between them. The CDR3 region is CASSPALIANYEQYF. The CDR3 nucleotides are TGTGCCAGCAGCCCCGCGTTAATCGCAAACTACGAGCAGTACTTC.

This chain links TRBV18 with TRBJ2-2, with 10 bases that match TRBD1. V shed 1 base and J 4 bases; nucleotides not matched to a gene: 9. CDR1 and CDR2 (germline): KGHSH, LQKENI. This CDR3 region has 18 residues. The CDR3 region is CASSPQWSGTGATGELFF. In DNA, the CDR3 is TGTGCCAGCTCACCACAGTGGTCCGGGACAGGGGCCACCGGGGAGCTGTTTTTT.

The genes are TRBV7-9 and TRBJ1-5, with TRBD1 as a possible D gene (6 bases). Trimming took 4 bases from V and 1 from J, leaving 11 bases between them. Per germline, CDR1 SEHNR and CDR2 FQNEAQ (reference sequence). The CDR3 extends over 15 amino acids. The CDR3 sequence: CASSSQGGSNQPQHF. The CDR3 nucleotides are TGTGCCAGCAGCTCCCAAGGGGGAAGCAATCAGCCCCAGCATTTT.

This chain uses TRBV6-5 with TRBJ2-7; D may be TRBD2 (5 bases). This CDR3 has 11 amino acids. V was trimmed by 6 bases and J by 7 bases, leaving 10 bases between them. Germline loops: CDR1 MNHEY, CDR2 SVGAGI. The CDR3 nucleotides are TGTGCCAGCAGCCTAGCTCAGGAGCAGTACTTC. Translation: CASSLAQEQYF.

The V and J genes are TRBV27 and TRBJ2-1; D gene uncertain. Germline V gene sequence: CDR1 MNHEY, CDR2 SMNVEV (reference sequence). CDR3 length equals 14 residues. V shed 0 bases and J shed 7 bases, with 10 bases lying between them. The CDR3 DNA sequence: TGTGCCAGCAGTTTATCTTGGCAAGTTAATGAGCAGTTCTTC. It codes for CASSLSWQVNEQFF.

CDR3 sequence reads: CASSPGLLQDSYEQYF. The CDR3 DNA is TGTGCCAGCAGCCCCGGTTTGCTTCAAGATTCTTACGAGCAGTACTTC. The chain has TRBV3-1 (or the pseudogene TRBV3-2) and TRBJ2-7; D not certain. With 4 bases removed from V and 4 bases from J, the gap between germline ends came to 20 bases. The CDR3 covers 16 residues. Germline lookup yields CDR1 LGHDT and CDR2 YNNKEL (reference sequence).

This rearrangement joins TRBV5-1 to TRBJ1-5, with 9 bases that match TRBD1. V lost 2 bases to trimming and J lost 4 bases; unmatched junction nucleotides: 4. There are 15 residues in the CDR3. Germline V gene lookup returns CDR1 SGHRS and CDR2 YFSETQ. The CDR3 DNA sequence: TGCGCCAGCAGCTTCGGGACAGGGAGGAATCAGCCCCAGCATTTT. Its protein product is CASSFGTGRNQPQHF.

J is TRBJ1-5 and V is TRBV6-6; TRBD1 matches at 9 bases. This CDR3 has 14 amino acids. The junction had 5 bases not matched to a gene; V was cut back by 4 bases and J by 7 bases. CDR1 MNHNY and CDR2 SVGAGI come from the germline V gene (reference sequence). CDR3 residues: CASSSTGGQQPQHF. In nucleotides, the CDR3 is TGTGCCAGCAGTTCCACAGGGGGCCAACAGCCCCAGCATTTT.

The gene calls are TRBV18 and TRBJ2-5, with D tentatively TRBD1 (5 bases). This CDR3 is 15 amino acids long. Germline V CDR1 and CDR2: KGHSH, LQKENI. V was cut by 3 bases and J by 1 base, with 12 bases left in between. CDR3 bases: TGTGCCAGCTCACCGACCGAAGGGGCCCAAGAGACCCAGTACTTC. This sequence encodes CASSPTEGAQETQYF.

CDR3 DNA: TGTGCCAGCAGCCGCCCCGACAGGGGTTACGAGCAGTACTTC. The encoded protein is CASSRPDRGYEQYF. The chain couples TRBV3-1 (or the pseudogene TRBV3-2) to TRBJ2-7, with 8 bases fitting TRBD1. Trimming took 4 bases from V and 4 from J; bases not matched to a gene: 6. CDR1 and CDR2 (germline): LGHDT, YNNKEL (reference sequence). This CDR3 comprises 14 residues.

This clone appeared a few times. The rearrangement links TRBV9 to TRBJ1-6; no clear D. Germline lookup yields CDR1 SGDLS and CDR2 YYNGEE. This CDR3 has 16 amino acids. Trimming shortened V by 0 bases and J by 4 bases, and 11 bases separated the two germline ends. CDR3 loop: CASSVAEGGYNSPLHF. CDR3 in DNA: TGTGCCAGCAGCGTAGCTGAGGGTGGGTATAATTCACCCCTCCACTTT. Full variable domain (remainder filled in from reference TRBV9 and TRBJ1-6): DSGVTQTPKHLITATGQRVTLRCSPRSGDLSVYWYQQSLDQGLQFLIQYYNGEERAKGNILERFSAQQFPDLHSELNLSSLELGDSALYFCASSVAEGGYNSPLHFGNGTRLTVT.

DNA for the CDR3: TGTGCCAGCAGTGATCAGGGAGGTTACGGAAATGAGCAGTTCTTC. It yields the protein CASSDQGGYGNEQFF. The gene calls are TRBV6-1 and TRBJ2-1; weak D call: TRBD2 (6 bases). Germline V CDR1 and CDR2: MNHNS, SASEGT. Trimming left V 3 bases short and J 7 bases short, with 16 bases between. The CDR3 sequence is 15 residues long.

The chain employs TRBV7-3 and TRBJ2-3; tentative D call: TRBD2 (6 bases). This CDR3 is built from 15 residues. With 5 bases removed from V and 4 bases from J, the gap between germline ends came to 16 bases. Germline values: CDR1 SGHTA, CDR2 FQGTGA. CDR3 region: CASSPGSRRADTQYF. The DNA for the CDR3 is TGTGCCAGCAGCCCAGGAAGCAGGAGGGCAGATACGCAGTATTTT.

V usage is TRBV30 and J usage is TRBJ2-3, with 7 bases that match TRBD1. The CDR3 length is 13 residues. V dropped 8 bases and J dropped 2; count of bases not matched to a gene: 7. The germline V gene has CDR1 GTSNPN and CDR2 SVGIG (reference sequence). CDR3 residues: CARGTATTDTQYF. The CDR3 DNA follows: TGTGCCAGAGGGACAGCCACCACAGATACGCAGTATTTT.

This clone appeared once. The sample carries other DNA sequences with the same CDR3. V gene TRBV11-2 combines with J gene TRBJ2-2; D is ambiguous. The CDR3 covers 15 residues. Trimming took off 5 bases at V and 0 bases at J, with 10 bases between the two ends. Looked up from germline, CDR1 is SGHAT and CDR2 is FQNNGV. The DNA for the CDR3 is TGTGCCAGCAGCCCCCGTGGAGCGAACACCGGGGAGCTGTTTTTT. This sequence encodes CASSPRGANTGELFF.

CDR3 in DNA: TGTGCCAGCAGCCGTGGACAGGGGGTCGACGAGCAGTACTTC. Encoded protein: CASSRGQGVDEQYF. V is TRBV11-1 and J is TRBJ2-7; TRBD1 matches at 10 bases. The CDR3 runs to 14 residues. V gave up 5 bases and J gave up 5 bases; unmatched junction bases: 6. In germline, CDR1 is SGHAT, CDR2 FQDESV (reference sequence).

The chain recombines TRBV18 with TRBJ1-2; TRBD1 aligns across 10 bases. The length of the CDR3 is 15 residues. The V segment lost 1 base and the J segment 7 bases; nucleotides outside the gene matches: 6. Germline CDR1 is KGHSH and CDR2 is LQKENI. CDR3 nucleotides: TGTGCCAGCTCACCACTCGGACAGGGGGGCGGTGGCTACACCTTC. This translates into CASSPLGQGGGGYTF.

The V and J genes are TRBV7-9 and TRBJ2-2; D may be TRBD2 (6 bases). The CDR3 length is 15 residues. Germline-derived CDR1 and CDR2 are SEHNR and FQNEAQ (reference sequence). V lost 5 bases, J lost 4 bases, and 14 bases lay in between. The CDR3: CASSPGLLRTGELFF. DNA for the CDR3: TGTGCCAGCAGCCCGGGACTTTTACGCACCGGGGAGCTGTTTTTT.

The chain couples TRBV6-5 to TRBJ2-3; no reliable D call. Trimming took 6 bases from V and 4 from J, leaving 17 bases between them. The germline CDR1 and CDR2 sequences are MNHEY and SVGAGI. This CDR3 region has 15 residues. The chain's CDR3 is CASRNGWSDADTQYF. CDR3 nucleotide sequence: TGTGCCAGCAGGAACGGTTGGAGTGACGCAGATACGCAGTATTTT.

This clone was found a few times. This chain connects TRBV6-1 to TRBJ1-2; 8 bases are a match to TRBD1. The junction had 8 bases not matched to a gene; V was cut back by 2 bases and J by 3 bases. Germline CDR1 and CDR2: MNHNS and SASEGT. CDR3 length: 16 residues. CDR3 sequence (DNA): TGTGCCAGCAGTGAAAATACAGGGGGAAGTGACTATGGCTACACCTTC. This codes for CASSENTGGSDYGYTF.

The chain recombines TRBV5-4 with TRBJ2-5; tentative D call: TRBD1 (8 bases). Trimming removed 3 bases from V and 1 base from J, with 13 bases in between. CDR3 length: 15 residues. Germline-derived CDR1 and CDR2 are SGHNT and YYREEE (reference sequence). CDR3 nucleotide sequence: TGTGCCAGCAGCTACAGGGGGGGATCCCAAGAGACCCAGTACTTC. Protein product: CASSYRGGSQETQYF.

The chain is built from TRBV19 and TRBJ1-3; TRBD1 agrees at 10 bases. The junction had 5 bases not matched to a gene; V was cut back by 7 bases and J by 2 bases. CDR3 length: 15 residues. The germline gives CDR1 LNHDA, CDR2 SQIVND (reference sequence). DNA of the CDR3: TGTGCCAGTACCCGGGACAGGGGACCTGGAAACACCATATATTTT. Translation gives CASTRDRGPGNTIYF.

The V gene is TRBV19, the J gene TRBJ2-2, with TRBD2 as a possible D gene (6 bases). The V end lost 8 bases, the J end lost 7 bases, and 20 bases lay between the germline ends. Germline values: CDR1 LNHDA, CDR2 SQIVND (reference sequence). The CDR3 is 15 residues long. The CDR3 coding sequence is TGTGCCAGTCGCTCCGGGACTCAAAAAAGCGGGGAGCTGTTTTTT. This translates into CASRSGTQKSGELFF.